The clone carrying this T cell receptor (beta chain) has a count of ten or more. Amplification of TCR beta CDR3 regions was performed using RNA transcripts as template. HTBI primers were employed in a first-round RT-PCR of the TCR CDR3. TCRdb ran MiXCR on the multiplex PCR reads and lists one entry per CDR3 protein. Counted here are a few hundred thousand distinct CDR3 sequences, roughly 46% occurring once; the ten biggest clones make up around 8%. These data originate in a study of T cells in Graves' hyperthyroidism and ophthalmopathy. V was cut by 0 bases and J by 1 base, with 12 bases left in between. The length of the CDR3 is 16 residues. Germline CDR1 and CDR2: MNHEY and SMNVEV (reference sequence). For Graves' hyperthyroidism to be stable, ophthalmopathy could not progress within 18 months. Orbital computed tomography, thyroid ultrasound, serum thyroxine and TRAb, and clinical symptoms together informed the diagnoses.

The chain recombines TRBV27 with TRBJ1-2; D ambiguous. The sequenced material came from peripheral blood or thyroid tissue (not recorded which). The TCR sequence derives from a woman between 18 and 29 years old with Graves' hyperthyroidism. CDR3 DNA sequence: TGTGCCAGCAGTTTATCCGGGATGGTCGATAACTATGGCTACACCTTC. Its translation is CASSLSGMVDNYGYTF.